Reported below is one T cell receptor beta chain. These data belong to a study of OX40 agonist ivuxolimab in advanced cancers. Germline loops: CDR1 MGHDK, CDR2 SYGVNS. The V gene lost 2 bases and the J gene lost 10 bases, with 12 bases spanning the gap. The CDR3 loop spans 14 amino acids. The table came from immunoSEQ multiplex PCR; TCRdb's copy has only in-frame clones and leaves some out. The repertoire holds tens of thousands of clones, with approximately 81% as singletons. J is TRBJ1-6 and V is TRBV25-1, with D perhaps matching TRBD1 (5 bases). This specimen consisted of CD4+ or CD8+ T cells sorted from blood, obtained in a trial of the OX40 agonist ivuxolimab. This receptor was identified in an adult with an advanced solid tumor such as melanoma, head and neck, liver or kidney cancer. CDR3 nucleotides: TGTGCCAGCAGTGAAGCAGGGACTAGATCACCCCTCCACTTT. The encoded protein is CASSEAGTRSPLHF.